One and the same sample provided the 25 T cell receptor beta chains below, sequenced in a study of shared clonotypes between healthy human individuals. The assay was immunoSEQ multiplex PCR, and TCRdb's table has in-frame clones only and misses some. The data hold about 2 million clones, with less than 95% observed a single time. Positive CCR7 selection of CD45RO-negative cells yielded the naive CD8 cells, and terminally differentiated effector memory CD45RA+ cells were excluded. Input material: naive CD8+ T cells sorted from blood. The source of these receptors is a man younger than 35 in good health.

This chain uses TRBV6-5 with TRBJ1-2; D possibly corresponds to TRBD1 (5 bases). There are 14 residues in the CDR3. V was cut by 2 bases and J by 4 bases, with 11 bases left in between. From germline, CDR1 is MNHEY and CDR2 SVGAGI. CDR3 protein: CASSYGGNSYGYTF. DNA for the CDR3: TGTGCCAGCAGTTACGGGGGTAACAGCTATGGCTACACCTTC.

V usage is TRBV19 and J usage is TRBJ1-5; TRBD1 matches 7 bases. The CDR3 loop spans 13 amino acids. The ends lost 9 bases at V and 4 bases at J; junction bases unmatched: 6. The germline V gene encodes CDR1 LNHDA and CDR2 SQIVND (reference sequence). For the CDR3, the DNA is TGTGCCAGACCGGGACAGCCAAATCAGCCCCAGCATTTT. Amino acid sequence: CARPGQPNQPQHF.

This clone was picked up one time. The CDR3 bases are TGTGCCAGCAGCTCCCACAACAGGGGAGTGAGCACCGGGGAGCTGTTTTTT. This gives the protein CASSSHNRGVSTGELFF. The gene calls are TRBV7-9 and TRBJ2-2; TRBD1 aligns across 7 bases. Germline V gene sequence: CDR1 SEHNR, CDR2 FQNEAQ (reference sequence). This CDR3 region has 17 residues. V dropped 4 bases and J dropped 4; count of bases not matched to a gene: 12.

The chain employs TRBV19 and TRBJ2-1; D might be TRBD2 (6 bases). V lost 4 bases to trimming and J lost 0 bases, with 13 bases between them. CDR3 size: 16 residues. The germline gives CDR1 LNHDA, CDR2 SQIVND (reference sequence). CDR3 residues: CASSRVREPSYNEQFF. For the CDR3, the DNA is TGTGCCAGTAGTAGGGTCCGGGAGCCCTCCTACAATGAGCAGTTCTTC.

Only one count was recorded for this clone. The rearrangement links TRBV19 to TRBJ1-5; D is possibly TRBD1 (5 bases). The CDR3 sequence is 15 residues long. Per germline, CDR1 LNHDA and CDR2 SQIVND (reference sequence). Trimming removed 5 bases from V and 4 bases from J, with 15 bases in between. CDR3 protein: CASSSRLGPNQPQHF. DNA of the CDR3: TGTGCCAGTAGTTCCCGGTTGGGGCCAAATCAGCCCCAGCATTTT.

This clone was found once. This chain uses TRBV6-5 with TRBJ2-5; either TRBD1 or TRBD2 may supply D (5 bases each). CDR1 MNHEY and CDR2 SVGAGI come from the germline V gene. V dropped 2 bases and J dropped 5 bases, with 15 bases sitting between them. This CDR3 region has 15 residues. CDR3 protein: CASSYRKGRDETQYF. The CDR3 nucleotides are TGTGCCAGCAGTTACCGGAAGGGCAGGGACGAGACCCAGTACTTC.

The J gene is TRBJ1-4, the V gene TRBV6-6; tentative D call: TRBD1 (5 bases). Germline V gene lookup returns CDR1 MNHNY and CDR2 SVGAGI (reference sequence). The CDR3 loop spans 15 amino acids. The V end was cut by 5 bases, the J end by 4 bases, with 14 bases between. The CDR3: CASSPPGRDNEKLFF. DNA of the CDR3: TGTGCCAGCAGTCCGCCGGGACGGGATAATGAAAAACTGTTTTTT.

The chain combines TRBV2 with TRBJ2-1; D is perhaps TRBD2 (7 bases). CDR1 and CDR2 from the germline V gene are SNHLY and FYNNEI. The CDR3 consists of 15 residues. Trimming pared 7 bases from V and 0 bases from J, leaving 13 bases between. The CDR3 coding sequence is TGTGCCAGCATGCGGGGGCAGGGCTCCTACAATGAGCAGTTCTTC. Encoded protein: CASMRGQGSYNEQFF.

The chain combines TRBV29-1 with TRBJ1-4; D is possibly TRBD1 (6 bases). The CDR3 has 13 amino acids. Germline CDR1 SQVTM, CDR2 ANQGSEA. V lost 2 bases, J lost 7 bases, and 11 bases lay in between. CDR3 residues: CSVESEGGEKLFF. The CDR3 DNA is TGCAGCGTTGAATCCGAGGGGGGTGAAAAACTGTTTTTT.

The chain employs TRBV13 and TRBJ1-4, with a weak D call TRBD1 (6 bases). The CDR3 totals 15 residues. V was clipped by 5 bases and J by 8 bases, with 18 bases between them. CDR1 and CDR2 from the germline V gene are PRHDT and FYEKMQ (reference sequence). CDR3 loop: CASSPRQDVSEKLFF. The CDR3 region has the DNA TGTGCCAGCAGCCCACGACAGGATGTAAGCGAAAAACTGTTTTTT.

Details on this clone: Other DNA sequences within the sample encode an identical CDR3. V is TRBV28 and J is TRBJ2-7; D remains ambiguous. There are 11 residues in the CDR3. CDR1 and CDR2 from the germline V gene are MDHEN and SYDVKM. The V and J ends lost 5 bases and 7 bases respectively, with 9 bases between them. Here the CDR3 reads CASSPHSEQYF. In nucleotides, the CDR3 is TGTGCCAGCAGTCCCCATAGTGAGCAGTACTTC.

The chain links TRBV6-1 to TRBJ1-2; 10 positions agree with TRBD1. Germline V gene sequence: CDR1 MNHNS, CDR2 SASEGT. The CDR3 has 12 residues. V lost 10 bases and J lost 2; bases outside the gene matches: 1. CDR3 loop: CATTGGNYGYTF. CDR3 sequence (DNA): TGTGCCACGACAGGGGGCAACTATGGCTACACCTTC.

V is TRBV4-2 and J is TRBJ2-1, with TRBD2 matching over 11 bases. This CDR3 region has 18 residues. The V gene end was trimmed by 1 base and the J gene end by 7 bases; junction bases not matched to a gene: 12. CDR1 is LGHNA and CDR2 is YNFKEQ in the germline V gene. CDR3 sequence (DNA): TGTGCCAGCAGCCAAGTTAAAGGGACCGGGACTAGCGGTAATGAGCAGTTCTTC. Translation: CASSQVKGTGTSGNEQFF.

The chain carries TRBV2 and TRBJ1-1; possible D gene TRBD1, 5 bases. The CDR3 contains 12 residues. With 9 bases removed from V and 2 bases from J, the gap between germline ends came to 10 bases. The germline CDR1 and CDR2 sequences are SNHLY and FYNNEI. This CDR3 is CARHGGNTEAFF. The CDR3 DNA is TGTGCCAGGCACGGGGGAAACACTGAAGCTTTCTTT.

The V call is TRBV4-3, the J call TRBJ2-1, with 12 bases matching TRBD2. The CDR3 is 18 residues long. Unmatched junction bases numbered 14, after V lost 2 bases and J lost 9 bases. Germline V lookup: CDR1 LGHNA, CDR2 YSLEER. The CDR3 sequence: CASSQLSYSSGREGEQFF. The CDR3, as DNA: TGCGCCAGCAGCCAACTTAGCTATTCTAGCGGGAGGGAGGGTGAGCAGTTCTTC.

As concerns this clone: At the DNA level, this CDR3 is encoded by other sequences in the same sample as well. The rearrangement links TRBV7-9 to TRBJ1-1, with D unclear. The CDR3 covers 12 residues. The germline V gene encodes CDR1 SEHNR and CDR2 FQNEAQ (reference sequence). V lost 3 bases and J lost 2, with 4 bases in between. This chain's CDR3 is CASSFENTEAFF. Written as DNA, the CDR3 is TGTGCCAGCAGCTTTGAAAACACTGAAGCTTTCTTT.

This clone was observed a single time. This chain connects TRBV10-3 to TRBJ1-1; possible D gene TRBD1, 6 bases. Germline V gene lookup returns CDR1 ENHRY and CDR2 SYGVKD. This CDR3 spans 16 amino acids. V lost 0 bases and J lost 4, with 15 bases in between. The CDR3 DNA follows: TGTGCCATCAGTGAGTCGACGCAGGGGTTGGGCACTGAAGCTTTCTTT. Its translation: CAISESTQGLGTEAFF.

The chain uses TRBV6-5 and TRBJ2-2; the D gene could be TRBD1 or TRBD2 (5 bases each). Germline loops: CDR1 MNHEY, CDR2 SVGAGI. This CDR3 has 15 amino acids. V dropped 6 bases and J dropped 3 bases, with 14 bases sitting between them. The CDR3 is CASSRPGRDTGELFF. CDR3 in DNA: TGTGCCAGCAGCCGACCGGGACGCGACACCGGGGAGCTGTTTTTT.

This chain connects TRBV4-3 to TRBJ2-1; TRBD2 matches 11 bases. Germline CDR1 LGHNA, CDR2 YSLEER. The CDR3 runs to 15 residues. V trimming: 1 base; J trimming: 8 bases; junction bases outside the gene matches: 4. CDR3: CASSQGLAGSYEQFF. The CDR3 nucleotides are TGCGCCAGCAGCCAAGGACTAGCGGGATCATATGAGCAGTTCTTC.

This sequence joins TRBV4-3 and TRBJ2-1; the match to TRBD2 covers 9 bases. The CDR3 spans 15 residues. The J segment lost 1 base and the V segment lost 4 bases, leaving 2 bases of the junction unmatched. From germline, CDR1 is LGHNA and CDR2 YSLEER. The CDR3 nucleotides are TGCGCCAGCAGCCGAGGACTAGCGTCCTACAATGAGCAGTTCTTC. As protein: CASSRGLASYNEQFF.

Of note for this clone: This specimen includes other DNA sequences encoding the same CDR3. The rearrangement uses TRBV5-4 and TRBJ2-7; D uncertain. Germline CDR1 is SGHNT and CDR2 is YYREEE (reference sequence). CDR3 length: 13 amino acids. Trimming cost V 0 bases and J 3 bases, with 7 bases left between them. The CDR3 loop is CASSLGLNYEQYF. CDR3 nucleotides: TGTGCCAGCAGCTTGGGACTTAACTACGAGCAGTACTTC.

The rearrangement joins TRBV29-1 to TRBJ1-2; TRBD1 agrees at 7 bases. Germline loops: CDR1 SQVTM, CDR2 ANQGSEA. The V gene end was trimmed by 4 bases and the J gene end by 3 bases; junction bases not matched to a gene: 5. This CDR3 spans 13 amino acids. The CDR3 DNA is TGCAGCGTTGTTGACAGGGAGGACTATGGCTACACCTTC. Its translation: CSVVDREDYGYTF.

The chain employs TRBV19 and TRBJ2-7; weak D call: TRBD2 (7 bases). The CDR3 has 14 residues. Germline CDR1 LNHDA, CDR2 SQIVND (reference sequence). Trimming took 1 base from V and 5 from J, leaving 12 bases between them. The DNA of the CDR3 is TGTGCCAGTAGTATAGTGGGGGGGCTCGACGAGCAGTACTTC. Its protein is CASSIVGGLDEQYF.

CDR3 amino acids: CASSPLGQRGNTDTQYF. The CDR3, as DNA: TGTGCCAGCAGCCCACTCGGACAGCGGGGGAACACAGATACGCAGTATTTT. The V call is TRBV13, the J call TRBJ2-3; 8 bases are shared with TRBD2. CDR3 length: 17 residues. Germline loops: CDR1 PRHDT, CDR2 FYEKMQ (reference sequence). With V trimmed by 5 bases and J by 2 bases, 12 bases remained unmatched.

The chain is built from TRBV4-3 and TRBJ2-7, with D possibly matching TRBD1 (5 bases). V was pared by 1 base and J by 0 bases, with 10 bases between. The germline CDR1 and CDR2 sequences are LGHNA and YSLEER. The CDR3 is 15 residues long. The chain's CDR3 is CASSQAPTASYEQYF. In nucleotides, the CDR3 is TGCGCCAGCAGCCAAGCGCCGACAGCCTCCTACGAGCAGTACTTC.